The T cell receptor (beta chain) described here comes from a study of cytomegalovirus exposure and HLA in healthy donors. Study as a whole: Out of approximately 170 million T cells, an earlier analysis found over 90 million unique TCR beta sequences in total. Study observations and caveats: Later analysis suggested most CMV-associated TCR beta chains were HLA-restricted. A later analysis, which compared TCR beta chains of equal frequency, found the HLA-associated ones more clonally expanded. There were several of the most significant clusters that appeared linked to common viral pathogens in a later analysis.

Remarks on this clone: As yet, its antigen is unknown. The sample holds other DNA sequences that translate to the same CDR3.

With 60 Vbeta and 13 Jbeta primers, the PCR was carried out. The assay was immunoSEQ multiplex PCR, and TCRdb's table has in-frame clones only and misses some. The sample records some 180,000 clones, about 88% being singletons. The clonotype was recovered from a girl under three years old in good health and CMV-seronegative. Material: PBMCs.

CDR3 DNA sequence: TGTGCCAGCAGCGCGTTCCATGGAGGCTCTGGAAACACCATATATTTT. Translated, it gives CASSAFHGGSGNTIYF. The chain links TRBV9 to TRBJ1-3, with D hard to call. Germline loops: CDR1 SGDLS, CDR2 YYNGEE. Trimming took 3 bases from V and 0 from J, leaving 13 bases between them. The CDR3 sequence is 16 residues long.